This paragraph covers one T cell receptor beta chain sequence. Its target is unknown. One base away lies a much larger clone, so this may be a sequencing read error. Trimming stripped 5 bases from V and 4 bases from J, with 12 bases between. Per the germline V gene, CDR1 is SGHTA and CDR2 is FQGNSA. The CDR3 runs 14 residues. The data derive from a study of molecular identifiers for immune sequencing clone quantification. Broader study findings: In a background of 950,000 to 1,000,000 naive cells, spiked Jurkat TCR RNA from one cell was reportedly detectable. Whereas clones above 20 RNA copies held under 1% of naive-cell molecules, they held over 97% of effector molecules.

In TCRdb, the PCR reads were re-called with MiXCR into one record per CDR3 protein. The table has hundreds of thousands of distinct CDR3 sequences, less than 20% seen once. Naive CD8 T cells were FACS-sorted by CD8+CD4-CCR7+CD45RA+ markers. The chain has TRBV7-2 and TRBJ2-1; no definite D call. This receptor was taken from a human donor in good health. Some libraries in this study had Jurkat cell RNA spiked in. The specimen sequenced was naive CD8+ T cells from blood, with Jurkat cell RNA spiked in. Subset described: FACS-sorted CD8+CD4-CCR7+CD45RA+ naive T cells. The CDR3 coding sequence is TGTGCCAGCAGCGTCCTCGGACGTTACAATGAGCAGTTCTTC. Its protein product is CASSVLGRYNEQFF.